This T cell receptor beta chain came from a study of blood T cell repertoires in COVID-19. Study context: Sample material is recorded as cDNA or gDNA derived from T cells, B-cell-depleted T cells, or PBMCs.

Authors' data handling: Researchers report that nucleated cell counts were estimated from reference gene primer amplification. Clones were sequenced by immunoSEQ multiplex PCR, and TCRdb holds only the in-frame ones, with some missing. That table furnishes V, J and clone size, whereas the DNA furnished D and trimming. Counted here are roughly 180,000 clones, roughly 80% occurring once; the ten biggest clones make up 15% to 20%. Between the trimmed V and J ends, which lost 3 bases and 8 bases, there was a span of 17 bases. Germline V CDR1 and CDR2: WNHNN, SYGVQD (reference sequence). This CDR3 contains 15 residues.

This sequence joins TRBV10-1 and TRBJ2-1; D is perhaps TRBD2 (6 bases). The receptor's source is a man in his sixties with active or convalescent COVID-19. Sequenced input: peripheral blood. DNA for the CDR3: TGCGCCAGCAGTGAACTAGCCCACTTTTCGGATGAGCAGTTCTTC. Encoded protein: CASSELAHFSDEQFF.